Sequencing of this TCR beta chain was carried out in a study of regulatory T cells in long-lasting Graves disease. Germline loops: CDR1 DFQATT, CDR2 SNEGSKA (reference sequence). This CDR3 has 16 residues. The trim removed 0 bases at V and 0 bases at J, leaving 8 bases unmatched. CDR3 regions were amplified by Arm-PCR using iRepertoire HTBI primers to build TCR beta libraries. Each CDR3 protein is one row after TCRdb ran MiXCR on the multiplex PCR reads. This table has 450,000 to 500,000 distinct CDR3 sequences, about 17% appearing once. Time point reported: newly diagnosed GD, antithyroid drugs for less than 3 months. The TCR library used RNA extracted from PBMCs. Peripheral blood, about 9 milliliters per patient, was collected in EDTA tubes. The same specimen was also included in a second study, on T cells in Graves' hyperthyroidism and ophthalmopathy.

Sequences were derived from peripheral blood mononuclear cells (PBMCs), sampled at new diagnosis, from a patient treated with antithyroid drugs. The chain has TRBV20-1 and TRBJ2-7; 7 bases are shared with TRBD1. The clonotype was recovered from a man aged 40-50 years with Graves disease. CDR3 protein: CSARDPWGQSSYEQYF. The CDR3, as DNA: TGCAGTGCTAGAGATCCCTGGGGACAGAGCTCCTACGAGCAGTACTTC.